Listed below are T cell receptor beta chains from one sample, sequenced in a study of post-analysis software for immune sequencing data. From the PCR reads, TCRdb called clonotypes with MiXCR, one entry per CDR3 protein. Among approximately 660,000 distinct CDR3 sequences listed, around 64% were seen once. The specimen was blood. Receptors originate from a girl aged 2 to 10 with multiple sclerosis. CDR3s include the opening cysteine and the closing phenylalanine or tryptophan. A D gene is named only where the DNA matches it firmly. Clone size is given for some rows only: seen once, a few or many times, or a class if the clone is expanded.

-	TRBV5-1	many	TRBJ2-3	CASSPGTSTDTQYF	TGTGCCAGCAGCCCCGGGACTAGCACAGATACGCAGTATTTT
-	TRBV5-1	-	TRBJ2-6	CASSLTGKVSGANVLTF	TGCGCCAGCAGCTTAACAGGGAAGGTCTCTGGGGCCAACGTCCTGACTTTC
TRBD1	TRBV7-3	-	TRBJ1-5	CASSLTTAGGQEPQHF	TGTGCCAGCAGCTTAACAACGGCAGGGGGCCAGGAGCCCCAGCATTTT
TRBD2	TRBV6-6	few	TRBJ2-5	CASSSSGGVGKTQYF	TGTGCCAGCAGTTCCAGCGGGGGGGTAGGAAAGACCCAGTACTTC
TRBD2	TRBV7-2	few	TRBJ2-5	CAGSFGLAGGLLETQYF	TGTGCCGGCAGCTTCGGACTAGCGGGAGGTCTGTTGGAGACCCAGTACTTC
TRBD1	TRBV6-4	few	TRBJ2-2	CASSRDFWDSNTGELFF	TGTGCCAGCAGTAGAGATTTCTGGGACAGCAACACCGGGGAGCTGTTTTTT
-	TRBV29-1	-	TRBJ2-1	CSAEVFSYNEQFF	TGCAGCGCTGAGGTCTTTAGCTACAATGAGCAGTTCTTC
TRBD1	TRBV29-1	-	TRBJ2-3	CSVEVPLGTGEDTQYF	TGCAGCGTTGAAGTCCCCCTGGGGACAGGGGAGGATACGCAGTATTTT
TRBD1	TRBV6-2/TRBV6-3	once	TRBJ2-3	CASIPDRLRTDTQYF	TGTGCCAGCATTCCGGACAGGCTCCGCACAGATACGCAGTATTTT
-	TRBV12-3/TRBV12-4	-	TRBJ2-1	CASSPPQGMYNEQFF	TGTGCCAGCAGCCCCCCCCAAGGGATGTACAATGAGCAGTTCTTC
TRBD2	TRBV10-3	-	TRBJ2-7	CAISDGTSGSYEQYF	TGTGCCATCAGTGACGGGACTAGCGGGAGCTACGAGCAGTACTTC
-	TRBV20-1	-	TRBJ2-1	CSAPPWGTSYNEQFF	TGCAGTGCCCCTCCCTGGGGGACATCCTACAATGAGCAGTTCTTC
-	TRBV5-1	-	TRBJ2-1	CASSLGGSSNEQFF	TGCGCCAGCAGCTTGGGAGGGAGCAGTAATGAGCAGTTCTTC
-	TRBV9	-	TRBJ2-1	CASSVAGSEQFF	TGTGCCAGCAGCGTAGCAGGGAGCGAGCAGTTCTTC
-	TRBV6-5	-	TRBJ2-6	CASSWSTGLSGANVLTF	TGTGCCAGCAGTTGGAGTACAGGGCTCTCTGGGGCCAACGTCCTGACTTTC
-	TRBV20-1	few	TRBJ2-7	CSARTDSSYEQYF	TGCAGTGCTAGGACTGACAGTTCCTACGAGCAGTACTTC